The 9 T cell receptor beta chains below come from one sample, sequenced in a study of T cells in Graves' hyperthyroidism and ophthalmopathy. TCR beta CDR3 sequences were amplified from RNA transcripts. A first-round RT-PCR of the TCR CDR3 used the HTBI primer set. TCRdb reprocessed the multiplex PCR reads with MiXCR, giving one entry per CDR3 protein. This table has around 600,000 distinct CDR3 sequences, about 14% appearing once. Sample: blood. The receptors come from a woman between 50 and 59 years old with Graves' ophthalmopathy.

This clonotype was observed at least ten times. The gene calls are TRBV12-5 and TRBJ1-1; the D is unclear. The CDR3 loop spans 13 amino acids. V was cut by 6 bases and J by 4 bases, with 12 bases left in between. Germline V lookup: CDR1 LGHNT, CDR2 FRNRAP. The CDR3 region has the DNA TGTGCTAGTGGCCTGGTAGAGAGCACTGAAGCTTTCTTT. It yields the protein CASGLVESTEAFF.

This clonotype was seen many times. This CDR3 reads CASRQTSGIYNEQFF. CDR3 bases: TGTGCCAGCAGACAAACTAGCGGGATCTACAATGAGCAGTTCTTC. V is TRBV7-3 and J is TRBJ2-1, with 10 positions matching TRBD2. The CDR3 length is 15 residues. Germline CDR1 is SGHTA and CDR2 is FQGTGA. Germline trimming cut 6 bases from V and 3 bases from J; bases unmatched to any gene: 5. The variable domain in full, completed from reference TRBV7-3 and TRBJ2-1, reads GAGVSQTPSNKVTEKGKYVELRCDPISGHTALYWYRQSLGQGPEFLIYFQGTGAADDSGLPNDRFFAVRPEGSVSTLKIQRTERGDSAVYLCASRQTSGIYNEQFFGPGTRLTVL.

There are a few counts of this clonotype. The V call is TRBV4-3, the J call TRBJ1-1; a possible D gene is TRBD1 (6 bases). CDR1 is LGHNA, CDR2 YSLEER, per germline. The CDR3 consists of 15 residues. The ends were cut back, 0 bases at V and 6 bases at J, with 14 bases in the middle. The CDR3 DNA sequence: TGCGCCAGCAGCCAAGATCCACAGGGAGGCTCTGAAGCTTTCTTT. It codes for CASSQDPQGGSEAFF.

The rearrangement links TRBV20-1 to TRBJ1-4; no reliable D call. The CDR3 totals 14 residues. The V end was cut by 3 bases, the J end by 16 bases, with 24 bases between. Germline values: CDR1 DFQATT, CDR2 SNEGSKA (reference sequence). The CDR3 region has the DNA TGCAGTGCTAGGTTCTTAAAAGGTTGGAATCGGGAGTTTTTT. It translates to CSARFLKGWNREFF.

The table lists this clonotype with a few counts. A single base separates this from a much larger clone, so it may be a read error. The CDR3 carries no conserved terminal phenylalanine or tryptophan, so it likely arises from a read error. The genes are TRBV2 and TRBJ2-7, with D tentatively TRBD2 (6 bases). Germline CDR1 is SNHLY and CDR2 is FYNNEI. The CDR3 runs to 15 residues. V was cut by 6 bases and J by 4 bases, with 19 bases left in between. The CDR3 reads CASRKRDSVGYEQYL. CDR3 sequence (DNA): TGTGCCAGCAGGAAACGGGACTCAGTAGGGTACGAGCAGTACCTC.

This clonotype was detected ten times or more. CDR3 in amino acids: CASSLSTGAHQPQHF. The CDR3 DNA follows: TGCGCCAGCAGCTTGAGCACAGGGGCACATCAGCCCCAGCATTTT. The rearrangement links TRBV5-1 to TRBJ1-5, with TRBD1 identical over 7 bases. This CDR3 has 15 amino acids. The V gene's germline CDR1 is SGHRS and CDR2 YFSETQ. Trimming took 1 base from V and 5 from J; bases not matched to a gene: 6.

A word on this clonotype: A read error may explain this, as a much larger clone is one base away. The J gene is TRBJ2-7, the V gene TRBV18; tentatively, D is TRBD1 or TRBD2 (6 bases each). CDR3 size: 15 residues. The V gene's germline CDR1 is KGHSH and CDR2 LQKENI. CDR3 coding DNA: TGTGCCAGCTCCCGTAGGGGGGCTAGCTCCTACGAGCAGCACTTC. The encoded protein is CASSRRGASSYEQHF.

The J gene is TRBJ1-2, the V gene TRBV15; D is perhaps TRBD1 (5 bases). The CDR3 contains 17 residues. Germline V gene lookup returns CDR1 LNHNV and CDR2 YYDKDF (reference sequence). Trimming removed 2 bases from V and 0 bases from J, with 16 bases in between. The CDR3 nucleotides read TGTGCCACCAGCAGACGATTCCAGATGGGGGCTAACTATGGCTACACCTTC. As protein: CATSRRFQMGANYGYTF.

At least ten counts were recorded for this clonotype. This chain uses TRBV5-1 with TRBJ1-2, with D hard to call. This CDR3 comprises 13 residues. Trimming took 0 bases from V and 3 from J, leaving 6 bases between them. Germline V gives CDR1 SGHRS, CDR2 YFSETQ. The CDR3 DNA reads as TGCGCCAGCAGCTTGGTTACGGACTATGGCTACACCTTC. It codes for CASSLVTDYGYTF. Full variable domain (missing parts from reference TRBV5-1 and TRBJ1-2): KAGVTQTPRYLIKTRGQQVTLSCSPISGHRSVSWYQQTPGQGLQFLFEYFSETQRNKGNFPGRFSGRQFSNSRSEMNVSTLELGDSALYLCASSLVTDYGYTFGSGTRLTVV.